Below, 9 T cell receptor beta chains from the same sample are listed, as sequenced in a study of Graves' ophthalmopathy and Graves' hyperthyroidism. Transcripts of RNA were the source for amplifying TCR beta CDR3 regions. In the first round, RT-PCR was carried out with HTBI primers, and a multiplex PCR formed the second round. Each CDR3 protein is one row after TCRdb ran MiXCR on the multiplex PCR reads. This table has under 350,000 distinct CDR3 sequences, roughly 17% appearing once. The sequenced material came from peripheral blood. These receptors all come from an adult man with Graves' ophthalmopathy.

CDR3 sequence: CASRETANQPQHF. The CDR3 DNA reads as TGTGCCAGCCGCGAGACAGCAAATCAGCCCCAGCATTTT. This rearrangement joins TRBV19 to TRBJ1-5; maybe TRBD1 (5 bases). V lost 9 bases to trimming and J lost 4 bases, with 13 bases between them. The CDR3 loop spans 13 amino acids. The germline V gene has CDR1 LNHDA and CDR2 SQIVND (reference sequence).

This clonotype was picked up many times. The chain has TRBV7-3 and TRBJ2-6, with TRBD1 matching 7 bases. The length of the CDR3 is 17 residues. J was trimmed by 2 bases and V by 4 bases; bases with no gene match: 8. The germline V gene has CDR1 SGHTA and CDR2 FQGTGA. CDR3 nucleotides: TGTGCCAGCAGCTCAAGACAGGGCTATACTGGGGCCAACGTCCTGACTTTC. Its translation is CASSSRQGYTGANVLTF. The full variable domain, rest sourced from reference TRBV7-3 and TRBJ2-6, is GAGVSQTPSNKVTEKGKYVELRCDPISGHTALYWYRQSLGQGPEFLIYFQGTGAADDSGLPNDRFFAVRPEGSVSTLKIQRTERGDSAVYLCASSSRQGYTGANVLTFGAGSRLTVL.

The rearrangement uses TRBV6-1 and TRBJ2-7; TRBD1 aligns across 7 bases. CDR3 length equals 15 residues. Unmatched junction bases numbered 10, after V lost 6 bases and J lost 2 bases. From germline, CDR1 is MNHNS and CDR2 SASEGT. The CDR3 here is CASRTSGTDTYEQYF. In DNA form, the CDR3 reads TGTGCCAGCAGGACGTCCGGGACAGATACCTACGAGCAGTACTTC.

This clonotype was seen repeatedly, ten times or more. CDR3: CASQTSQGNSQPQHF. For the CDR3, the DNA is TGTGCCAGCCAAACGTCCCAGGGGAATAGTCAGCCCCAGCATTTT. V is TRBV19 and J is TRBJ1-5, with D maybe TRBD1 (6 bases). The V end was cut by 9 bases, the J end by 6 bases, with 21 bases between. The CDR3 loop spans 15 amino acids. Germline assignment: CDR1 LNHDA and CDR2 SQIVND (reference sequence). The complete variable domain, with remaining parts taken from reference TRBV19 and TRBJ1-5, reads DGGITQSPKYLFRKEGQNVTLSCEQNLNHDAMYWYRQDPGQGLRLIYYSQIVNDFQKGDIAEGYSVSREKKESFPLTVTSAQKNPTAFYLCASQTSQGNSQPQHFGDGTRLSIL.

This clonotype occurred many times. V and J are TRBV29-1 and TRBJ1-3; D gene unclear. This CDR3 is built from 11 residues. The ends were cut back, 5 bases at V and 3 bases at J, with 5 bases in the middle. The germline CDR1 and CDR2 sequences are SQVTM and ANQGSEA. In nucleotides, the CDR3 is TGCAGCGTTTTTCGTGGAAACACCATATATTTT. It codes for CSVFRGNTIYF.

This clonotype was seen many times. The J gene is TRBJ1-2, the V gene TRBV5-1; 8 bases are a match to TRBD1. After removal of 1 base from V and 8 bases from J, the junction contained 4 bases not matched to a gene. Germline CDR1 and CDR2: SGHRS and YFSETQ. This CDR3 comprises 13 residues. The CDR3 here is CASSLTGGQGYTF. In DNA, the CDR3 is TGCGCCAGCAGCTTGACAGGGGGACAGGGCTACACCTTC.

This clonotype was detected ten times or more. V gene TRBV24-1 combines with J gene TRBJ1-5; no firm D call. Trimming removed 5 bases at V and 0 bases at J, with 13 bases between. Germline V gene data show CDR1 as KGHDR and CDR2 as SFDVKD. CDR3 length equals 16 residues. CDR3 in amino acids: CATSGPSSVSNQPQHF. The CDR3 DNA sequence: TGTGCCACCAGTGGCCCAAGTTCCGTTAGCAATCAGCCCCAGCATTTT.

This clonotype was counted many times. The V call is TRBV12-3 or TRBV12-4, the J call TRBJ2-5; the D is unclear. V was trimmed by 5 bases and J by 2 bases, leaving 9 bases between them. The CDR3 has 13 residues. CDR3 sequence: CASSPLGQETQYF. CDR3 in DNA: TGTGCCAGCAGTCCCCTGGGGCAAGAGACCCAGTACTTC.

This clonotype was observed at least ten times. The rearrangement uses TRBV12-3 or TRBV12-4 and TRBJ1-6, with no clear D. The CDR3 extends over 16 amino acids. V was trimmed by 4 bases and J by 6 bases, leaving 16 bases between them. In DNA form, the CDR3 reads TGTGCCAGCAGTTCAGCTGACCCCGAGGGTAATTCACCCCTCCACTTT. This codes for CASSSADPEGNSPLHF.